A selection of T cell receptor beta chains follows, all from one sample in a study of blood T cell repertoires in COVID-19. Assay used: immunoSEQ multiplex PCR; TCRdb lists only in-frame clones, some missing. The sample contains about 44,000 clones, around 75% of which appear only once. Sequencing input: peripheral blood. The receptors originated from a man older than 75 with acute or convalescent COVID-19. CDR3s include the opening cysteine and the closing phenylalanine or tryptophan. Fields, in order: J gene, clone size, V gene, D gene, CDR3 DNA, CDR3 protein. D genes are given only for firm matches. The listing skips clone size in some rows; elsewhere it reads once, few, many or a size class.

J: TRBJ2-5; size: -; V: TRBV2; D: TRBD2; DNA: TGTGCCAGCCGTCGACTAGCGGGAGTGAGGGAGACCCAGTACTTC; CDR3: CASRRLAGVRETQYF
J: TRBJ2-1; size: -; V: TRBV7-6; D: TRBD2; DNA: TGTGCCAGCAGCTTAGCGACGAGCGGGAGTAGGAATGAGCAGTTCTTC; CDR3: CASSLATSGSRNEQFF
J: TRBJ2-2; size: once; V: TRBV5-6; D: -; DNA: TGTGCCAGCAGCTTCTTCGACCGGGCCGGGGAGCTGTTTTTT; CDR3: CASSFFDRAGELFF
J: TRBJ2-1; size: -; V: TRBV27; D: -; DNA: TGTGCCAGCAGTCCCCGACAGAACTCCTACAATGAGCAGTTCTTC; CDR3: CASSPRQNSYNEQFF
J: TRBJ2-7; size: -; V: TRBV2; D: -; DNA: TGTGCCAGCATACAGGGTGTTGGGGAGCAGTACTTC; CDR3: CASIQGVGEQYF
J: TRBJ1-3; size: few; V: TRBV7-8; D: -; DNA: TGTGCCAGCAGCTCCTACAGGAACTCTGGAAACACCATATATTTT; CDR3: CASSSYRNSGNTIYF
J: TRBJ1-5; size: -; V: TRBV7-9; D: -; DNA: TGTGCCAGCAGCTTAGGGGGCCAGCCCCAGCATTTT; CDR3: CASSLGGQPQHF
J: TRBJ2-7; size: many; V: TRBV28; D: -; DNA: TGTGCCAGCAGTTTAAACACCGCTGCTAGTGAGCAGTACTTC; CDR3: CASSLNTAASEQYF
J: TRBJ2-5; size: -; V: TRBV7-7; D: -; DNA: TGTGCCAGCAGCCCAAATCGGGGGAAGGAGACCCAGTACTTC; CDR3: CASSPNRGKETQYF
J: TRBJ2-3; size: -; V: TRBV12-3/TRBV12-4; D: -; DNA: TGTGCCAGCAGTTTACGAGAAACAGATACGCAGTATTTT; CDR3: CASSLRETDTQYF
J: TRBJ2-2; size: -; V: TRBV2; D: -; DNA: TGTGCCAGCAGTGGGGGCCTAGATGGGGCCGGGGAGCTGTTTTTT; CDR3: CASSGGLDGAGELFF
J: TRBJ2-7; size: -; V: TRBV28; D: -; DNA: TGTGCCAGCAGTCTCTGGTCCACTCGAGGGAGAGAGCAGTACTTC; CDR3: CASSLWSTRGREQYF
J: TRBJ1-1; size: -; V: TRBV18; D: -; DNA: TGTGCCAGCTCACCGACAGCGGGCACTGAAGCTTTCTTT; CDR3: CASSPTAGTEAFF
J: TRBJ1-5; size: -; V: TRBV30; D: -; DNA: TGTGCCTGGAGTGTTGGAGGGAATCAGCCCCAGCATTTT; CDR3: CAWSVGGNQPQHF
J: TRBJ1-2; size: medium-sized; V: TRBV20-1; D: -; DNA: TGCAGTCCCCCAGGGTTGGGGGGCTACACCTTC; CDR3: CSPPGLGGYTF
J: TRBJ2-7; size: -; V: TRBV30; D: -; DNA: TGTGCCTGGAGTGGAGACAGGTCCTACGAGCAGTACTTC; CDR3: CAWSGDRSYEQYF
J: TRBJ2-3; size: -; V: TRBV15; D: TRBD1; DNA: TGTGCCACCAGCAGACCCGGACAGGGGAGCACAGATACGCAGTATTTT; CDR3: CATSRPGQGSTDTQYF
J: TRBJ2-7; size: once; V: TRBV5-4; D: TRBD1; DNA: TGTGCCAGCAGCTTAGGGGGAACAGGGGGCTACGAGCAGTACTTC; CDR3: CASSLGGTGGYEQYF
J: TRBJ2-7; size: -; V: TRBV7-9; D: -; DNA: TGTGCCAGCAGCTTAAGGCAGGGGGGCGAGCAGTACTTC; CDR3: CASSLRQGGEQYF
J: TRBJ1-3; size: -; V: TRBV9; D: -; DNA: TGTGCCAGCAGCGTGGGGAGCTCTGGAAACACCATATATTTT; CDR3: CASSVGSSGNTIYF
J: TRBJ2-4; size: -; V: TRBV19; D: -; DNA: TGTGCCAGTAGTATGGGACTTTTTGGCTTTTCGCTTTTGAAAAACATTCAGTACTTC; CDR3: CASSMGLFGFSLLKNIQYF
J: TRBJ2-1; size: -; V: TRBV4-3; D: -; DNA: TGCGCCAGCAGCCAAGAGTCTAGGCCCTACAATGAGCAGTTCTTC; CDR3: CASSQESRPYNEQFF